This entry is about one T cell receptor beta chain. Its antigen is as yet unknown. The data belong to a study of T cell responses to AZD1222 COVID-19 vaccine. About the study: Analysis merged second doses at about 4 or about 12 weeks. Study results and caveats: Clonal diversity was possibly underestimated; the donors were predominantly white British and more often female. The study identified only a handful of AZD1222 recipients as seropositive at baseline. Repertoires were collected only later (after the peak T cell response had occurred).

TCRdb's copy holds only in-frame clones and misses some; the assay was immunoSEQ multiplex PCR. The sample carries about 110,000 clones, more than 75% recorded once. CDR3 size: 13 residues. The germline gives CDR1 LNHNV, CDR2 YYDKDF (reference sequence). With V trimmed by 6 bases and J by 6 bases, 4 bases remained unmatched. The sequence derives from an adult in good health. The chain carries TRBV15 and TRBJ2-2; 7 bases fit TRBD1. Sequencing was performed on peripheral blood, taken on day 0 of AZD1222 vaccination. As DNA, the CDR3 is TGTGCCACCAGGCGACAGGGTGCCGGGGAGCTGTTTTTT. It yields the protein CATRRQGAGELFF.